The 26 T cell receptor beta chains below come from one sample, sequenced in a study of blood T cell repertoires in COVID-19. Sequenced by immunoSEQ multiplex PCR; TCRdb stores in-frame clones only, minus some. The data show fewer than 65,000 clones, 70% to 90% seen once. Sequencing was carried out using peripheral blood. The source is a man aged 60 to 69 with acute or convalescent COVID-19.

The chain employs TRBV6-6 and TRBJ1-1; possible D gene TRBD1, 6 bases. The CDR3 covers 11 residues. Per germline, CDR1 MNHNY and CDR2 SVGAGI (reference sequence). V dropped 7 bases and J dropped 8 bases, with 11 bases sitting between them. CDR3 residues: CASIATGEAFF. The DNA for the CDR3 is TGTGCCAGCATCGCGACAGGAGAAGCTTTCTTT.

Comment on this clone: The junction and the germline gene differ at one end; a read error may be behind it. This chain uses TRBV6-4 with TRBJ1-2, with D perhaps matching TRBD1 (6 bases). The CDR3 is 13 amino acids. Looked up from germline, CDR1 is MRHNA and CDR2 is SNTAGT. CDR3 nucleotides: TGTGCCAGCAGTCACTCAGGGGAATATGGCTACACCTTC. Protein: CASSHSGEYGYTF.

This chain links TRBV18 with TRBJ2-1; 9 bases match TRBD1. CDR3 length equals 13 residues. Trimming removed 7 bases from V and 4 bases from J; junction bases left unmatched: 2. Germline assignment: CDR1 KGHSH and CDR2 LQKENI. The CDR3 region has the DNA TGTGCCAGCTTAGGACAGGGGTACAATGAGCAGTTCTTC. It yields the protein CASLGQGYNEQFF.

The chain has TRBV7-2 and TRBJ1-4; D is ambiguous. Germline CDR1 is SGHTA and CDR2 is FQGNSA. This CDR3 has 15 residues. Trimming stripped 4 bases from V and 3 bases from J, with 12 bases between. The CDR3 spells CASSYGGRPNEKLFF. The CDR3 bases are TGTGCCAGCAGCTATGGTGGGAGACCTAATGAAAAACTGTTTTTT.

The chain uses TRBV18 and TRBJ2-1; 7 bases agree with TRBD1. J lost 15 bases, V lost 6 bases, and 11 bases had no gene match. In germline, CDR1 is KGHSH, CDR2 LQKENI. The CDR3 consists of 12 residues. The CDR3 DNA reads as TGTGCCAGCTCCCAACCGACAGGGTACCGGTTCTTC. Translated, it gives CASSQPTGYRFF.

The chain joins TRBV7-3 to TRBJ2-5; D is possibly TRBD2 (5 bases). CDR3 length: 14 amino acids. Trimming removed 5 bases at V and 2 bases at J, with 12 bases between. Germline CDR1 SGHTA, CDR2 FQGTGA. In nucleotides, the CDR3 is TGTGCCAGCAGCCGGGGTAGTCCACAAGAGACCCAGTACTTC. As protein: CASSRGSPQETQYF.

This chain links TRBV19 with TRBJ2-1, with 7 bases matching TRBD1. Germline CDR1 is LNHDA and CDR2 is SQIVND (reference sequence). The ends lost 7 bases at V and 5 bases at J; junction bases unmatched: 8. CDR3 length equals 14 residues. The CDR3 is CASTPTGRNNEQFF. In nucleotides, the CDR3 is TGTGCCAGTACCCCGACAGGGCGTAACAATGAGCAGTTCTTC.

The chain couples TRBV20-1 to TRBJ2-1, with D perhaps TRBD1 (6 bases). Germline CDR1 DFQATT, CDR2 SNEGSKA (reference sequence). V shed 3 bases and J shed 8 bases, with 17 bases lying between them. The CDR3 is 14 residues long. Here the CDR3 reads CSASYRANVDEQFF. In DNA form, the CDR3 reads TGCAGTGCTAGTTACAGGGCAAATGTCGATGAGCAGTTCTTC.

The chain uses TRBV3-1 (or the pseudogene TRBV3-2) and TRBJ1-2; TRBD1 agrees at 9 bases. The V gene end was trimmed by 2 bases and the J gene end by 4 bases; junction bases not matched to a gene: 2. The CDR3 totals 14 residues. Germline CDR1 LGHDT, CDR2 YNNKEL (reference sequence). CDR3 DNA sequence: TGTGCCAGCAGCCAAATGGGACAGGGCTATGGCTACACCTTC. Protein: CASSQMGQGYGYTF.

As for this clone: Other DNA sequences within the sample encode an identical CDR3. The chain employs TRBV19 and TRBJ1-5; D may be TRBD1 (5 bases). The CDR3 covers 13 residues. V lost 6 bases, J lost 8 bases, and 14 bases lay in between. CDR1 is LNHDA and CDR2 is SQIVND in the germline V gene (reference sequence). The CDR3 sequence is CASSDRGVEPQHF. Written as DNA, the CDR3 is TGTGCCAGTAGCGACAGAGGTGTGGAGCCCCAGCATTTT.

J is TRBJ1-1 and V is TRBV11-2; D is perhaps TRBD1 (5 bases). The CDR3 totals 13 residues. CDR1 SGHAT and CDR2 FQNNGV come from the germline V gene. Deletions cut 5 bases from V and 0 bases from J, with 7 bases between. DNA for the CDR3: TGTGCCAGCAGCAAGACAGTGAACACTGAAGCTTTCTTT. The encoded protein is CASSKTVNTEAFF.

Concerning this clone: At the DNA level, this CDR3 is encoded by other sequences in the same sample as well. The chain recombines TRBV7-3 with TRBJ2-6, with TRBD1 matching 10 bases. Germline CDR1 and CDR2: SGHTA and FQGTGA. CDR3 length: 16 residues. Germline trimming cut 6 bases from V and 4 bases from J; bases unmatched to any gene: 6. The CDR3 coding sequence is TGTGCCAGCAGTCAGGACAGGGGGGCGGGGGCCAACGTCCTGACTTTC. As protein: CASSQDRGAGANVLTF.

J is TRBJ1-4 and V is TRBV7-9; D uncertain. The CDR3 sequence is 15 residues long. V dropped 1 base and J dropped 4 bases, with 10 bases sitting between them. Germline V gene data show CDR1 as SEHNR and CDR2 as FQNEAQ (reference sequence). In DNA form, the CDR3 reads TGTGCCAGCAGCTTAGAGGCAGGTCTTAATGAAAAACTGTTTTTT. This gives the protein CASSLEAGLNEKLFF.

V gene TRBV5-1 combines with J gene TRBJ2-1; 7 bases are shared with TRBD1. V dropped 4 bases and J dropped 7; count of bases not matched to a gene: 2. In germline, CDR1 is SGHRS, CDR2 YFSETQ. The CDR3 covers 12 residues. The CDR3, as DNA: TGCGCCAGCAGCCCGACAGGGAATGAGCAGTTCTTC. Its translation is CASSPTGNEQFF.

This chain connects TRBV5-1 to TRBJ2-7; TRBD2 agrees at 9 bases. The germline V gene encodes CDR1 SGHRS and CDR2 YFSETQ. This CDR3 has 17 residues. After removal of 0 bases from V and 2 bases from J, the junction contained 9 bases not matched to a gene. The CDR3: CASSLASGGLRPYEQYF. The CDR3 DNA reads as TGCGCCAGCAGCTTGGCAAGCGGGGGGCTTCGCCCCTACGAGCAGTACTTC.

The chain is built from TRBV6-5 and TRBJ2-1, with a tentative D call TRBD2 (5 bases). The V and J ends lost 0 bases and 10 bases respectively, with 13 bases between them. The CDR3 totals 14 residues. From germline, CDR1 is MNHEY and CDR2 SVGAGI. CDR3 residues: CASSYSPSGNEQFF. The CDR3 region has the DNA TGTGCCAGCAGTTACTCACCCAGCGGAAACGAGCAGTTCTTC.

The chain has TRBV5-1 and TRBJ2-5; maybe TRBD1 (6 bases). CDR1 and CDR2 from the germline V gene are SGHRS and YFSETQ. The CDR3 has 13 residues. The V and J ends lost 5 bases and 5 bases respectively, with 13 bases between them. The CDR3 loop reads CASRQGGGETQYF. The CDR3 DNA reads TGCGCCAGCAGACAGGGCGGTGGTGAGACCCAGTACTTC.

The V and J genes are TRBV29-1 and TRBJ2-5; the match to TRBD2 covers 7 bases. The V segment lost 0 bases and the J segment 7 bases; nucleotides outside the gene matches: 5. The CDR3 is made up of 13 amino acids. Germline V gene lookup returns CDR1 SQVTM and CDR2 ANQGSEA. The CDR3 reads CSVEDLGGTTQYF. CDR3 nucleotides: TGCAGCGTTGAAGATCTGGGGGGGACGACCCAGTACTTC.

The chain has TRBV7-8 and TRBJ2-7, with TRBD1 as a possible D gene (6 bases). CDR1 is SGHVS and CDR2 is FQNEAQ in the germline V gene. The CDR3 extends over 18 amino acids. Trimming pared 1 base from V and 3 bases from J, leaving 22 bases between. The CDR3 loop reads CASSLGPASGTRSYEQYF. DNA for the CDR3: TGTGCCAGCAGCTTAGGTCCTGCGTCCGGGACAAGGAGCTACGAGCAGTACTTC.

The J gene is TRBJ2-2, the V gene TRBV7-9; D ambiguous. Trimming took 5 bases from V and 0 from J, leaving 13 bases between them. Per germline, CDR1 SEHNR and CDR2 FQNEAQ (reference sequence). This CDR3 is 16 amino acids long. This CDR3 reads CASSHRGGTNTGELFF. CDR3 nucleotides: TGTGCCAGCAGCCATAGAGGCGGAACGAACACCGGGGAGCTGTTTTTT.

V is TRBV18 and J is TRBJ1-1; D might be TRBD1 (5 bases). V was clipped by 3 bases and J by 8 bases, with 16 bases between them. The CDR3 extends over 14 amino acids. CDR1 and CDR2 from the germline V gene are KGHSH and LQKENI. The CDR3 sequence is CASSPGGPRREAFF. The CDR3 nucleotides are TGTGCCAGCTCACCGGGGGGACCTCGCAGAGAAGCTTTCTTT.

The J gene is TRBJ2-2, the V gene TRBV21-1; the D call TRBD1 from the table was never checked on the DNA. TRBV21-1 has pseudogene status. This CDR3 comprises 17 residues. Here the CDR3 reads CASSYPRDREDTGELFF. Written as DNA, the CDR3 is TGTGCCAGCAGTTACCCCCGGGACAGGGAGGACACCGGGGAGCTGTTTTTT.

The chain uses TRBV15 and TRBJ1-3, with TRBD1 matching over 9 bases. Germline V gene lookup returns CDR1 LNHNV and CDR2 YYDKDF (reference sequence). This CDR3 is built from 14 residues. Unmatched junction bases numbered 1, after V lost 3 bases and J lost 4 bases. The CDR3, as DNA: TGTGCCACCAGCAGGGGACAGGGAGGAAACACCATATATTTT. This codes for CATSRGQGGNTIYF.

The V gene is TRBV7-9, the J gene TRBJ1-6; D remains unclear. Per the germline V gene, CDR1 is SEHNR and CDR2 is FQNEAQ (reference sequence). Trimming removed 5 bases at V and 9 bases at J, with 20 bases between. There are 16 residues in the CDR3. CDR3 DNA sequence: TGTGCCAGCAGCCGCTTTCGGGGAGGCTTCGGTTCACCCCTCCACTTT. It codes for CASSRFRGGFGSPLHF.

The chain links TRBV4-1 to TRBJ1-4, with D tentatively TRBD1 (6 bases). Trimming left V 2 bases short and J 7 bases short, with 11 bases between. Germline V gene sequence: CDR1 MGHRA, CDR2 YSYEKL. The CDR3 has 14 residues. The CDR3 sequence is CASSQWGPVEKLFF. The CDR3 region has the DNA TGCGCCAGCAGCCAATGGGGGCCGGTTGAAAAACTGTTTTTT.

The DNA of the CDR3 is TGTGCCAGCAGCTTACGGGTAGGCACTGAAGCTTTCTTT. Translating gives CASSLRVGTEAFF. The chain employs TRBV7-3 and TRBJ1-1; D uncertain. V lost 2 bases to trimming and J lost 4 bases, with 8 bases between them. The CDR3 has 13 residues. The V gene's germline CDR1 is SGHTA and CDR2 FQGTGA.